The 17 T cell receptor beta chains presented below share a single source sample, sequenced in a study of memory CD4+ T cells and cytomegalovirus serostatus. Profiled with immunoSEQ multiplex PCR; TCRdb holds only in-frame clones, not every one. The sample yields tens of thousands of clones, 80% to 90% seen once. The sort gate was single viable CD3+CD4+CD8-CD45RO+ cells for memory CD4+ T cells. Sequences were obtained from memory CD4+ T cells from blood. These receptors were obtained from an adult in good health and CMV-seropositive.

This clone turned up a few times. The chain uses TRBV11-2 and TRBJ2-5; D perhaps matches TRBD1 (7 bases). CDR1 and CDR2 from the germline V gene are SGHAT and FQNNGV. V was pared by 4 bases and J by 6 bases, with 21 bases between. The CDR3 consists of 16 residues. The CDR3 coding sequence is TGTGCCAGCAGCTCAGCGGAGGGGGCGGGTTGGAAGACCCAGTACTTC. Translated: CASSSAEGAGWKTQYF.

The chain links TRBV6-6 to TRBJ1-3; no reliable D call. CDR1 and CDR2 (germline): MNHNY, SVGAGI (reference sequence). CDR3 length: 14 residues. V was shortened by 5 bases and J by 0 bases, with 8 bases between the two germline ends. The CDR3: CASSGRSSGNTIYF. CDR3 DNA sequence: TGTGCCAGCAGTGGGCGTTCCTCTGGAAACACCATATATTTT.

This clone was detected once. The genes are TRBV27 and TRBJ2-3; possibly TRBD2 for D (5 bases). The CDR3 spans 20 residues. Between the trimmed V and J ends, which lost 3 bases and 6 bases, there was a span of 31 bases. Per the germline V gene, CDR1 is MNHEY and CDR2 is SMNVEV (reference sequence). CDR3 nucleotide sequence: TGTGCCAGCAGTTTCGTACTCGTTACGGTCGACCTAGCAGCGATGGATACGCAGTATTTT. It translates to CASSFVLVTVDLAAMDTQYF.

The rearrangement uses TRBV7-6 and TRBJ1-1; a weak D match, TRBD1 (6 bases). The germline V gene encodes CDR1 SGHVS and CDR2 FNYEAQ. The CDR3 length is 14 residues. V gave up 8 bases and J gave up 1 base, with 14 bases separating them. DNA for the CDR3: TGTGCCAGCGGGCCACAGGGACAGAACACTGAAGCTTTCTTT. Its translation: CASGPQGQNTEAFF.

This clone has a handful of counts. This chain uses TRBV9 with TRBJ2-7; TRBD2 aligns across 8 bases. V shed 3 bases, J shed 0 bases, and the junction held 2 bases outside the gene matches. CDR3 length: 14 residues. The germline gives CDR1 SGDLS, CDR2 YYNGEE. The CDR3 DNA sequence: TGTGCCAGCAGCGAGCGGGGGCTCTCCTACGAGCAGTACTTC. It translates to CASSERGLSYEQYF.

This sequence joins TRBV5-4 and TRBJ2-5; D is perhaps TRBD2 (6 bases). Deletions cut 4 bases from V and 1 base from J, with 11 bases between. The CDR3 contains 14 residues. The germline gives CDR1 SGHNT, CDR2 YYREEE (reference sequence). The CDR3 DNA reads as TGTGCCAGCAGCGGGGACTTTCCCCAAGAGACCCAGTACTTC. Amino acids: CASSGDFPQETQYF. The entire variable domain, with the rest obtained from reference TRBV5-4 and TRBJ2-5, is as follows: ETGVTQSPTHLIKTRGQQVTLRCSSQSGHNTVSWYQQALGQGPQFIFQYYREEENGRGNFPPRFSGLQFPNYSSELNVNALELDDSALYLCASSGDFPQETQYFGPGTRLLVL.

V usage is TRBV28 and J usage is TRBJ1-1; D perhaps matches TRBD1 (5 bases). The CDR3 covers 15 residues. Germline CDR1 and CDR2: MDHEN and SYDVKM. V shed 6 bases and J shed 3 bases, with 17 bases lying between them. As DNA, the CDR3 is TGTGCCAGCAGCCCCTGGGGGAAGGGAGACACTGAAGCTTTCTTT. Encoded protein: CASSPWGKGDTEAFF.

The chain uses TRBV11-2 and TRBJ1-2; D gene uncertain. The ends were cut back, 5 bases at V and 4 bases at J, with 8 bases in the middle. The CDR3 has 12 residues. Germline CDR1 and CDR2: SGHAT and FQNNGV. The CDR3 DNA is TGTGCCAGCAGCCCTGTTGGCTATGGCTACACCTTC. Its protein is CASSPVGYGYTF.

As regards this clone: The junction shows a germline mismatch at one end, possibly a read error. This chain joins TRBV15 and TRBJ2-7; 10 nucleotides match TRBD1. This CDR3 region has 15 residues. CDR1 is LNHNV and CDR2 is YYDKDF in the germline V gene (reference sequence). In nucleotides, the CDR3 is TGTGCCACCAGCAGAGGACAGGGGGCCTCCTTCGAGCAGTACTTC. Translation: CATSRGQGASFEQYF.

The CDR3 nucleotides read TGTGCCAGCAGCCCCGGGACAGGGGGCTTCGGGGAGCAGTTCTTC. Protein: CASSPGTGGFGEQFF. The V and J genes are TRBV5-4 and TRBJ2-1; TRBD1 aligns across 12 bases. This CDR3 has 15 residues. V gave up 4 bases and J gave up 10 bases; unmatched junction bases: 9. Germline V gene data show CDR1 as SGHNT and CDR2 as YYREEE (reference sequence). The variable domain in full, completed from reference TRBV5-4 and TRBJ2-1, reads ETGVTQSPTHLIKTRGQQVTLRCSSQSGHNTVSWYQQALGQGPQFIFQYYREEENGRGNFPPRFSGLQFPNYSSELNVNALELDDSALYLCASSPGTGGFGEQFFGPGTRLTVL.

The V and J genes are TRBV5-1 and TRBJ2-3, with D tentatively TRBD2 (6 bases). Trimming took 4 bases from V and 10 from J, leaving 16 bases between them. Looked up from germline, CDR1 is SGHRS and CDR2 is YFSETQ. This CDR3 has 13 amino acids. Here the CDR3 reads CASSPTGQRAQYF. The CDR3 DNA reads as TGCGCCAGCAGCCCGACGGGGCAGCGGGCGCAGTATTTT.

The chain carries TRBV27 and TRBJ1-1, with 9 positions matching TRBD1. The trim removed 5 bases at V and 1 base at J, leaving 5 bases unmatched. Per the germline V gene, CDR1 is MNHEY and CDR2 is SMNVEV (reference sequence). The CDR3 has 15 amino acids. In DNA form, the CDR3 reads TGTGCCAGCAGTCGTAGGGGACAGGGGAACACTGAAGCTTTCTTT. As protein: CASSRRGQGNTEAFF.

The CDR3 loop reads CASSSTALSYNEQFF. CDR3 coding DNA: TGTGCCAGCAGCTCCACCGCCCTTTCCTACAATGAGCAGTTCTTC. J is TRBJ2-1 and V is TRBV11-1; no clear D. Germline CDR1 reads SGHAT; CDR2 reads FQDESV (reference sequence). The germline V and J ends were trimmed by 4 bases and 1 base, with 11 bases remaining between them. This CDR3 is 15 amino acids long.

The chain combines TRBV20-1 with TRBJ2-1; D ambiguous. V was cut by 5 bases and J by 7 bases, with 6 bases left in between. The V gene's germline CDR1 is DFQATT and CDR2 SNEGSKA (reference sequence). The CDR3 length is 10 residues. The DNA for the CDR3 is TGCAGTGCTTTGGGTAATGAGCAGTTCTTC. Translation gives CSALGNEQFF.

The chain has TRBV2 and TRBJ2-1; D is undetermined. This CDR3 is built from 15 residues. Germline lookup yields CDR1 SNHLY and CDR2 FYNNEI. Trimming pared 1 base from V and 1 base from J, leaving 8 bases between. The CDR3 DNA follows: TGTGCCAGCAGTGAAGAGGGTTTTTCCTACAATGAGCAGTTCTTC. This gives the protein CASSEEGFSYNEQFF.

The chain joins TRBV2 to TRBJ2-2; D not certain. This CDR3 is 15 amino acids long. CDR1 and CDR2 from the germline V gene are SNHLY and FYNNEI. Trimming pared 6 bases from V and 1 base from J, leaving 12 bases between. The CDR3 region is CASRGFRVNTGELFF. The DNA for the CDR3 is TGTGCCAGCAGAGGATTTCGGGTGAACACCGGGGAGCTGTTTTTT.

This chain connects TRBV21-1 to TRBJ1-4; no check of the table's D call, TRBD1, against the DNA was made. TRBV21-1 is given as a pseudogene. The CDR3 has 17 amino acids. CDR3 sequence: CASSKTDRGQSNEKLFF. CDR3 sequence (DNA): TGTGCCAGCAGCAAAACAGACAGGGGGCAATCTAATGAAAAACTGTTTTTT.